This TCR beta chain was retrieved from a study of cytomegalovirus exposure and HLA in healthy donors. CDR1 is SGHRS, CDR2 YFSETQ, per germline. This CDR3 region has 19 residues. Trimming stripped 3 bases from V and 7 bases from J, with 29 bases between. Primers: 60 Vbeta forward and 13 Jbeta reverse. The table came from immunoSEQ multiplex PCR; TCRdb's copy has only in-frame clones and leaves some out. The repertoire holds some 99,000 clones, with roughly 76% as singletons. The gene calls are TRBV5-1 and TRBJ2-1, with D perhaps matching TRBD2 (6 bases). The origin of this receptor is a man between 40 and 49 years old in good health and CMV-seronegative. The material sequenced was PBMCs. The CDR3 DNA reads as TGCGCCAGCAGCTGGACCCCGGGTCGGGGGATACTCTTCGGAAATGAGCAGTTCTTC. It encodes CASSWTPGRGILFGNEQFF.